These 22 T cell receptor beta chains came from one sample sequenced in a study of radiotherapy plus CTLA-4 blockade in lung cancer. Data came from immunoSEQ multiplex PCR; TCRdb stores just in-frame clones and leaves some out. The sample lists more than 60,000 clones, roughly four fifths occurring once. The material was peripheral blood, obtained from a patient treated with radiotherapy plus ipilimumab. These receptors all come from a human donor with non-small cell lung cancer who had a complete response to radiotherapy plus ipilimumab.

The chain has TRBV2 and TRBJ2-7; D gene uncertain. Germline V gives CDR1 SNHLY, CDR2 FYNNEI. V was trimmed by 4 bases and J by 7 bases, leaving 8 bases between them. The CDR3 covers 11 residues. Here the CDR3 reads CASSVRLEQYF. DNA for the CDR3: TGTGCCAGCAGTGTCAGGTTGGAGCAGTACTTC.

This chain uses TRBV6-6 with TRBJ2-7; the match to TRBD1 covers 7 bases. In germline, CDR1 is MNHNY, CDR2 SVGAGI (reference sequence). This CDR3 comprises 15 residues. The junction had 9 bases not matched to a gene; V was cut back by 5 bases and J by 2 bases. The CDR3 reads CASSPSTGTTYEQYF. As DNA, the CDR3 is TGTGCCAGCAGTCCTTCGACAGGGACCACCTACGAGCAGTACTTC.

This rearrangement joins TRBV15 to TRBJ1-6; 9 positions match TRBD1. Germline V lookup: CDR1 LNHNV, CDR2 YYDKDF (reference sequence). The CDR3 spans 16 residues. V dropped 1 base and J dropped 9; count of bases not matched to a gene: 7. In nucleotides, the CDR3 is TGTGCCACCAGCAGAGCACAGGGGGCGCGGACTTCACCCCTCCACTTT. The encoded protein is CATSRAQGARTSPLHF. The variable domain in full, with the rest retrieved from reference TRBV15 and TRBJ1-6, is DAMVIQNPRYQVTQFGKPVTLSCSQTLNHNVMYWYQQKSSQAPKLLFHYYDKDFNNEADTPDNFQSRRPNTSFCFLDIRSPGLGDTAMYLCATSRAQGARTSPLHFGNGTRLTVT.

This clone was detected a few times. This chain uses TRBV7-2 with TRBJ1-5, with 10 positions matching TRBD1. The CDR3 is 15 amino acids. Germline V gene sequence: CDR1 SGHTA, CDR2 FQGNSA. With 4 bases clipped from V and 1 base from J, the junction kept 1 base outside the gene matches. The CDR3 DNA reads as TGTGCCAGCAGCTGGGGACAGGGGAGCAATCAGCCCCAGCATTTT. The encoded protein is CASSWGQGSNQPQHF.

Concerning this clone itself: The junction differs from germline at one of its ends, possibly a read error. The chain is built from TRBV27 and TRBJ1-1; D perhaps matches TRBD1 (6 bases). This CDR3 spans 13 amino acids. Germline-derived CDR1 and CDR2 are MNHEY and SMNVEV (reference sequence). CDR3 sequence reads: CASSYRVNTETFF. CDR3 sequence (DNA): TGTGCCAGCAGTTACAGGGTGAACACTGAAACTTTCTTT.

The chain joins TRBV4-2 to TRBJ2-5; the D gene is possibly TRBD1 (5 bases). The V gene's germline CDR1 is LGHNA and CDR2 YNFKEQ. This CDR3 is 16 amino acids long. The germline V and J ends were trimmed by 0 bases and 1 base, with 12 bases remaining between them. The CDR3 reads CASSQEEQGIQETQYF. CDR3 DNA sequence: TGTGCCAGCAGCCAAGAGGAGCAGGGTATCCAAGAGACCCAGTACTTC.

The chain has TRBV2 and TRBJ2-1; D is ambiguous. Germline-derived CDR1 and CDR2 are SNHLY and FYNNEI. V was trimmed by 8 bases and J by 4 bases, leaving 12 bases between them. This CDR3 region has 13 residues. The CDR3 DNA reads TGTGCCAGCGGTAAAGACACGTACAATGAGCAGTTCTTC. It translates to CASGKDTYNEQFF.

This clone was observed once. This chain uses TRBV4-2 with TRBJ2-7; the match to TRBD2 covers 9 bases. The germline V gene has CDR1 LGHNA and CDR2 YNFKEQ. The CDR3 contains 16 residues. The V and J ends lost 1 base and 4 bases, in that order; junction bases with no gene match: 8. The CDR3, as DNA: TGTGCCAGCAGCCAAGCTTGGGCTAGCGGGACATACGAGCAGTACTTC. Translated: CASSQAWASGTYEQYF.

V usage is TRBV7-9 and J usage is TRBJ2-3, with 9 bases that match TRBD1. Germline CDR1 and CDR2: SEHNR and FQNEAQ (reference sequence). The CDR3 runs to 15 residues. Germline trimming cut 6 bases from V and 1 base from J; bases unmatched to any gene: 5. This CDR3 reads CASRGQGYGTDTQYF. The CDR3 bases are TGTGCCAGCAGAGGACAGGGGTACGGCACAGATACGCAGTATTTT. The whole variable domain, filled in from reference TRBV7-9 and TRBJ2-3, reads DTGVSQNPRHKITKRGQNVTFRCDPISEHNRLYWYRQTLGQGPEFLTYFQNEAQLEKSRLLSDRFSAERPKGSFSTLEIQRTEQGDSAMYLCASRGQGYGTDTQYFGPGTRLTVL.

This clone appeared once. The chain recombines TRBV7-3 with TRBJ1-1; 7 positions agree with TRBD1. Trimming cost V 1 base and J 1 base; bases outside gene matches: 3. From germline, CDR1 is SGHTA and CDR2 FQGTGA. The CDR3 covers 15 residues. DNA of the CDR3: TGTGCCAGCAGCTTAAGACAGGGTCAGAACACTGAAGCTTTCTTT. Its protein product is CASSLRQGQNTEAFF.

A few counts support this clone. V is TRBV10-3 and J is TRBJ2-7; D is perhaps TRBD1 (7 bases). The CDR3 loop spans 16 amino acids. The ends were cut back, 3 bases at V and 0 bases at J, with 15 bases in the middle. CDR1 and CDR2 (germline): ENHRY, SYGVKD. The CDR3 here is CAISDPTGTSSYEQYF. For the CDR3, the DNA is TGTGCCATCAGTGACCCGACAGGGACTTCCTCCTACGAGCAGTACTTC.

This chain joins TRBV5-1 and TRBJ2-7; 7 bases are a match to TRBD2. The germline CDR1 and CDR2 sequences are SGHRS and YFSETQ. The CDR3 is made up of 15 amino acids. The J segment lost 3 bases and the V segment lost 7 bases, leaving 13 bases of the junction unmatched. CDR3 loop: CASLTAPTGGYEQYF. CDR3 nucleotide sequence: TGCGCCAGCCTCACCGCCCCGACGGGAGGCTACGAGCAGTACTTC.

This chain connects TRBV4-3 to TRBJ1-4; D gene unclear. Germline V gene sequence: CDR1 LGHNA, CDR2 YSLEER. Trimming cost V 2 bases and J 2 bases, with 9 bases left between them. The CDR3 consists of 15 residues. CDR3 in DNA: TGCGCCAGCAGCCAACGGGTCGCGACTAATGAAAAACTGTTTTTT. Translated, it gives CASSQRVATNEKLFF.

The chain couples TRBV18 to TRBJ1-1; the D gene is possibly TRBD1 (5 bases). Deletions cut 6 bases from V and 1 base from J, with 12 bases between. The CDR3 length is 14 residues. In germline, CDR1 is KGHSH, CDR2 LQKENI. The CDR3 DNA is TGTGCCAGCTCGGTCGTGGGGGGGAACACTGAAGCTTTCTTT. Protein sequence: CASSVVGGNTEAFF.

The chain combines TRBV7-9 with TRBJ2-4, with 7 bases that match TRBD1. Trimming at V came to 9 bases and at J to 1 base, leaving 3 bases not matched to a gene. The CDR3 contains 13 residues. Germline V gives CDR1 SEHNR, CDR2 FQNEAQ (reference sequence). CDR3 nucleotide sequence: TGTGCCAGTGTGGGACAGGCCAAAAACATTCAGTACTTC. As protein: CASVGQAKNIQYF.

The rearrangement joins TRBV2 to TRBJ2-5, with a tentative D call TRBD2 (5 bases). Germline V gene lookup returns CDR1 SNHLY and CDR2 FYNNEI. V was clipped by 8 bases and J by 2 bases, with 18 bases between them. The CDR3 extends over 15 amino acids. CDR3 DNA sequence: TGTGCCAGCGCATACCAGCGGAGCTTTCAAGAGACCCAGTACTTC. Translation gives CASAYQRSFQETQYF.

The J gene is TRBJ2-7, the V gene TRBV28; 10 bases are a match to TRBD1. The CDR3 consists of 16 residues. The germline V gene has CDR1 MDHEN and CDR2 SYDVKM. The trim removed 5 bases at V and 2 bases at J, leaving 9 bases unmatched. The CDR3 nucleotides read TGTGCCAGCAGTCGAATCTCCGGGACAGGGGCCTACGAGCAGTACTTC. Encoded protein: CASSRISGTGAYEQYF.

The chain combines TRBV28 with TRBJ2-7; D may be TRBD2 (6 bases). Germline V gene lookup returns CDR1 MDHEN and CDR2 SYDVKM. V was pared by 6 bases and J by 2 bases, with 17 bases between. The CDR3 contains 15 residues. CDR3 protein: CASSLTGAAPYEQYF. CDR3 nucleotides: TGTGCCAGCAGCTTGACGGGAGCCGCCCCCTACGAGCAGTACTTC.

The rearrangement links TRBV2 to TRBJ2-5; 9 bases fit TRBD1. The CDR3 is made up of 15 amino acids. Germline CDR1 SNHLY, CDR2 FYNNEI. V gave up 5 bases and J gave up 3 bases; unmatched junction bases: 7. CDR3 protein: CASSRTGDREETQYF. CDR3 coding DNA: TGTGCCAGCAGTCGGACAGGGGACCGGGAAGAGACCCAGTACTTC.

The chain couples TRBV5-5 to TRBJ2-5, with 11 bases lining up with TRBD2. J lost 2 bases, V lost 3 bases, and 6 bases had no gene match. Looked up from germline, CDR1 is SGHKS and CDR2 is YYEKEE (reference sequence). This CDR3 region has 16 residues. CDR3 protein: CASSSIPSGGQETQYF. CDR3 sequence (DNA): TGTGCCAGCAGCTCAATCCCTAGCGGGGGGCAAGAGACCCAGTACTTC.

This chain joins TRBV18 and TRBJ1-4, with 9 bases matching TRBD1. The J segment lost 0 bases and the V segment lost 0 bases, leaving 2 bases of the junction unmatched. This CDR3 has 17 residues. Germline lookup yields CDR1 KGHSH and CDR2 LQKENI. CDR3 sequence: CASSPPDRGATNEKLFF. As DNA, the CDR3 is TGTGCCAGCTCACCACCCGACAGGGGGGCAACTAATGAAAAACTGTTTTTT.

The chain employs TRBV5-1 and TRBJ2-3; 10 nucleotides align to TRBD2. With 2 bases clipped from V and 2 bases from J, the junction kept 5 bases outside the gene matches. This CDR3 is 16 amino acids long. Germline V gene data show CDR1 as SGHRS and CDR2 as YFSETQ. The CDR3 DNA is TGCGCCAGCAGCTTCAATAGCGGGGGGAACACAGATACGCAGTATTTT. Encoded protein: CASSFNSGGNTDTQYF.